The 20 T cell receptor beta chains given below trace back to one sample, sequenced in a study of blood T cell repertoires in COVID-19. Sequenced by immunoSEQ multiplex PCR; TCRdb stores in-frame clones only, minus some. The sample records more than 110,000 clones, roughly 86% being singletons. The sample taken for sequencing was peripheral blood. These receptors originate from a human donor in a cohort sampled during active COVID-19.

This clone showed up just once. The chain has TRBV12-3 or TRBV12-4 and TRBJ1-4; a weak D match, TRBD1 (5 bases). Deletions cut 6 bases from V and 8 bases from J, with 13 bases between. The CDR3 is 13 amino acids. The CDR3 here is CASRIPGREKLFF. The CDR3 DNA is TGTGCCAGCAGGATCCCAGGGCGCGAAAAACTGTTTTTT.

V and J are TRBV3-1 (or the pseudogene TRBV3-2) and TRBJ2-3; 8 bases align to TRBD2. Germline V gives CDR1 LGHDT, CDR2 YNNKEL (reference sequence). The V gene end was trimmed by 4 bases and the J gene end by 3 bases; junction bases not matched to a gene: 6. This CDR3 region has 15 residues. CDR3 sequence (DNA): TGTGCCAGCAGCCCCCTCCGGGGGGGTACAGATACGCAGTATTTT. Translating it yields CASSPLRGGTDTQYF.

The chain has TRBV29-1 and TRBJ2-3; D may be TRBD2 (6 bases). Trimming shortened V by 4 bases and J by 3 bases, and 17 bases separated the two germline ends. CDR3 length: 15 amino acids. Germline V CDR1 and CDR2: SQVTM, ANQGSEA. CDR3 loop: CSVGVREYGTDTQYF. The CDR3 nucleotides read TGCAGCGTTGGGGTCCGGGAGTATGGAACAGATACGCAGTATTTT.

The chain is built from TRBV19 and TRBJ2-7; D may be TRBD1 (6 bases). This CDR3 has 13 residues. Germline V gives CDR1 LNHDA, CDR2 SQIVND (reference sequence). V shed 6 bases and J shed 3 bases, with 12 bases lying between them. CDR3 loop: CASSPGAVYEQYF. The CDR3 nucleotides are TGTGCCAGTAGCCCAGGGGCAGTCTACGAGCAGTACTTC.

The chain links TRBV4-1 to TRBJ2-5; TRBD2 matches at 9 bases. V was pared by 3 bases and J by 2 bases, with 10 bases of the junction left unmatched. From germline, CDR1 is MGHRA and CDR2 YSYEKL. The CDR3 consists of 17 residues. CDR3 nucleotides: TGCGCCAGCAGCCAGGGGCAGCGGGAGGTTCGACAAGAGACCCAGTACTTC. This translates into CASSQGQREVRQETQYF.

The CDR3 region is CASSLLAAPYEQYF. The CDR3 DNA sequence: TGTGCCAGCAGTTTGTTAGCGGCTCCCTACGAGCAGTACTTC. This chain links TRBV28 with TRBJ2-7; a weak D match, TRBD2 (6 bases). Germline V gene sequence: CDR1 MDHEN, CDR2 SYDVKM. This CDR3 region has 14 residues. V lost 3 bases and J lost 2, with 11 bases in between.

In its sample, this clone was seen a few times. The V call is TRBV5-1, the J call TRBJ1-2, with TRBD1 identical over 8 bases. Trimming cost V 4 bases and J 3 bases; bases outside gene matches: 8. Germline V gives CDR1 SGHRS, CDR2 YFSETQ. This CDR3 region has 15 residues. CDR3 in amino acids: CASSLSGQGDYGYTF. CDR3 DNA sequence: TGCGCCAGCAGCCTCTCTGGACAGGGTGACTATGGCTACACCTTC.

This rearrangement joins TRBV7-6 to TRBJ2-1, with TRBD2 matching 12 bases. CDR1 is SGHVS and CDR2 is FNYEAQ in the germline V gene. V was clipped by 11 bases and J by 7 bases; unmatched bases: 6. The CDR3 is 13 amino acids. The CDR3 loop reads CASGLAGRNEQFF. CDR3 DNA: TGTGCCTCCGGACTAGCGGGAAGGAATGAGCAGTTCTTC.

This sequence joins TRBV7-2 and TRBJ2-7; 9 nucleotides line up with TRBD1. Germline CDR1 SGHTA, CDR2 FQGNSA. V lost 4 bases, J lost 1 base, and 8 bases stayed unmatched. This CDR3 has 16 amino acids. The CDR3 DNA sequence: TGTGCCAGCAGCTATAGAGCCGGGACAGGGTCCTACGAGCAGTACTTC. It is translated as CASSYRAGTGSYEQYF.

The count of this clone is one. The chain employs TRBV27 and TRBJ2-7; TRBD2 aligns across 11 bases. Germline loops: CDR1 MNHEY, CDR2 SMNVEV (reference sequence). This CDR3 comprises 15 residues. V lost 4 bases, J lost 3 bases, and 5 bases stayed unmatched. CDR3 in amino acids: CASSSLAGAYYEQYF. The CDR3 DNA reads TGTGCCAGCAGTTCACTAGCGGGAGCCTACTACGAGCAGTACTTC.

The rearrangement uses TRBV7-9 and TRBJ1-5; weak D call: TRBD1 (5 bases). The germline V and J ends were trimmed by 1 base and 10 bases, with 11 bases remaining between them. Germline V gene lookup returns CDR1 SEHNR and CDR2 FQNEAQ (reference sequence). The CDR3 loop spans 13 amino acids. In DNA, the CDR3 is TGTGCCAGCAGCTTAGGCCCGGGGGACCCCCAGCATTTT. Encoded protein: CASSLGPGDPQHF.

About this clone itself: Compared with germline, one end of the junction differs, possibly owing to a read error. The chain combines TRBV2 with TRBJ1-2, with D unresolved. This CDR3 is 10 amino acids long. CDR1 and CDR2 from the germline V gene are SNHLY and FYNNEI. The CDR3 DNA follows: TGTGCCAGCAGTGATTCGTTAAGCGCCTTC. Translation gives CASSDSLSAF. The full variable domain, in which reference TRBV2 and TRBJ1-2 provide the parts outside the CDR3, is EPEVTQTPSHQVTQMGQEVILRCVPISNHLYFYWYRQILGQKVEFLVSFYNNEISEKSEIFDDQFSVERPDGSNFTLKIRSTKLEDSAMYFCASSDSLSAFGSGTRLTVV.

This clone was picked up a small number of times. The genes are TRBV10-1 and TRBJ2-3; possible D gene TRBD2, 6 bases. The length of the CDR3 is 15 residues. V gave up 0 bases and J gave up 0 bases, with 7 bases separating them. The germline CDR1 and CDR2 sequences are WNHNN and SYGVQD (reference sequence). CDR3 sequence: CASSESGGSTDTQYF. The CDR3 DNA reads TGCGCCAGCAGTGAGTCAGGAGGGAGCACAGATACGCAGTATTTT.

This clone was counted only a few times. The chain uses TRBV7-8 and TRBJ1-3, with D unresolved. V lost 3 bases to trimming and J lost 0 bases, with 6 bases between them. CDR3 length: 14 amino acids. Germline V CDR1 and CDR2: SGHVS, FQNEAQ. CDR3 protein: CASSFLSSGNTIYF. The DNA of the CDR3 is TGTGCCAGCAGCTTTCTTAGCTCTGGAAACACCATATATTTT.

This clone was observed a single time. The CDR3 sequence is CASSLYRKNTGELFF. Written as DNA, the CDR3 is TGTGCCAGCAGTTTGTACAGGAAAAACACCGGGGAGCTGTTTTTT. The chain uses TRBV27 and TRBJ2-2; TRBD1 might be the D (5 bases). The ends were cut back, 3 bases at V and 2 bases at J, with 10 bases in the middle. The CDR3 is made up of 15 amino acids. CDR1 MNHEY and CDR2 SMNVEV come from the germline V gene (reference sequence).

Only one count was recorded for this clone. This chain connects TRBV10-1 to TRBJ2-5, with 8 bases that match TRBD2. Per the germline V gene, CDR1 is WNHNN and CDR2 is SYGVQD (reference sequence). This CDR3 comprises 17 residues. V was pared by 0 bases and J by 2 bases, with 8 bases of the junction left unmatched. The CDR3 loop reads CASSESSGGPEQETQYF. The CDR3 DNA is TGCGCCAGCAGTGAGTCGAGCGGGGGTCCCGAACAAGAGACCCAGTACTTC.

This chain connects TRBV7-8 to TRBJ2-2; 7 bases agree with TRBD2. Looked up from germline, CDR1 is SGHVS and CDR2 is FQNEAQ. The CDR3 contains 13 residues. J was trimmed by 6 bases and V by 4 bases; bases with no gene match: 2. CDR3 DNA sequence: TGTGCCAGCAGCTGGGGGAGGGCCGGGGAGCTGTTTTTT. Translation gives CASSWGRAGELFF.

This sequence joins TRBV5-1 and TRBJ2-3, with D unclear. This CDR3 region has 16 residues. Trimming removed 0 bases from V and 2 bases from J, with 13 bases in between. Germline lookup yields CDR1 SGHRS and CDR2 YFSETQ. DNA for the CDR3: TGCGCCAGCAGCTTGGGCGCCAGTATAGCCACAGATACGCAGTATTTT. Protein sequence: CASSLGASIATDTQYF.

The J gene is TRBJ2-3, the V gene TRBV28; no reliable D call. Trimming left V 7 bases short and J 1 base short, with 9 bases between. CDR3 length equals 13 residues. Germline-derived CDR1 and CDR2 are MDHEN and SYDVKM. CDR3 region: CASIEVRTDTQYF. The CDR3 DNA reads as TGTGCCAGCATCGAGGTACGCACAGATACGCAGTATTTT.

The chain has TRBV13 and TRBJ1-2; D is possibly TRBD1 (5 bases). Trimming removed 1 base from V and 6 bases from J, with 9 bases in between. This CDR3 has 13 amino acids. The germline CDR1 and CDR2 sequences are PRHDT and FYEKMQ (reference sequence). CDR3 sequence (DNA): TGTGCCAGCAGCTTAGCCATACAGGATGGCTACACCTTC. As protein: CASSLAIQDGYTF.